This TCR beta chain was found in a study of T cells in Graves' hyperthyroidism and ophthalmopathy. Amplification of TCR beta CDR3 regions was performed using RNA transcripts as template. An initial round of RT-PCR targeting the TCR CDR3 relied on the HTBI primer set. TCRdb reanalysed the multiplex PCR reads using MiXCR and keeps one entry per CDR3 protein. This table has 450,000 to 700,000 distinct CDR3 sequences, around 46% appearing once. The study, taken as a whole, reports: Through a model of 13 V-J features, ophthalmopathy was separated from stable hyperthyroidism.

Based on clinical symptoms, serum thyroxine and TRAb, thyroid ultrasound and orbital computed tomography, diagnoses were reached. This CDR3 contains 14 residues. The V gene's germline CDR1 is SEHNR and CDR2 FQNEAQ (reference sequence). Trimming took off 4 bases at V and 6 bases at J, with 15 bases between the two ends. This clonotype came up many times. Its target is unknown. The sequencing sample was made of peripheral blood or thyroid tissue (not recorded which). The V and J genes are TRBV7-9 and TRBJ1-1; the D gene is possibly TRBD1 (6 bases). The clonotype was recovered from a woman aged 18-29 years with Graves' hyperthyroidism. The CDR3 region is CASSSNRVRSEAFF. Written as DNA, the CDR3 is TGTGCCAGCAGCTCCAACAGGGTCCGTTCTGAAGCTTTCTTT. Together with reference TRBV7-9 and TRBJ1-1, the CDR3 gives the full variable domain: DTGVSQNPRHKITKRGQNVTFRCDPISEHNRLYWYRQTLGQGPEFLTYFQNEAQLEKSRLLSDRFSAERPKGSFSTLEIQRTEQGDSAMYLCASSSNRVRSEAFFGQGTRLTVV.